Listed below are T cell receptor beta chains from one sample, sequenced in a study of blood T cell repertoires in COVID-19. Some clones are missing from TCRdb's copy, which holds only in-frame ones; the method was immunoSEQ multiplex PCR. This sample has around 110,000 clones, with 65% to 80% found just once. Sequenced sample: peripheral blood. The receptors shown here come from a man between 65 and 85 years old with acute or convalescent COVID-19. Each CDR3 is given with its conserved first and last residue. D genes are given only for firm matches. Clone size is shown for a subset of rows, as once, few, many or a class of expanded clone.

v_gene	d_gene	j_gene	abundance	CDR3aa	CDR3nt
TRBV7-2	TRBD2	TRBJ2-7	.	CASSLVGTSGGAFYEQYF	TGTGCCAGCAGCTTAGTTGGGACTAGCGGGGGGGCATTCTACGAGCAGTACTTC
TRBV6-1	.	TRBJ1-5	once	CASSERGANQPQHF	TGTGCCAGCAGTGAACGGGGGGCAAATCAGCCCCAGCATTTT
TRBV19	.	TRBJ1-1	.	CASSMRTDTEAFF	TGTGCCAGTAGTATGAGAACAGACACTGAAGCTTTCTTT
TRBV12-3/TRBV12-4	.	TRBJ1-1	.	CASSLKRRTEAFF	TGTGCCAGCAGTTTAAAGAGGAGAACTGAAGCTTTCTTT
TRBV21-1	.	TRBJ1-3	once	CASSKAPTIITRGNTIYF	TGTGCCAGCAGCAAAGCCCCCACCATAATAACGCGAGGAAACACCATATATTTT
TRBV15	TRBD2	TRBJ2-1	.	CATRTGGGNEQFF	TGTGCCACCCGGACTGGGGGAGGGAATGAGCAGTTCTTC
TRBV14	.	TRBJ2-2	few	CASSQRVTGELFF	TGTGCCAGCAGCCAACGGGTAACCGGGGAGCTGTTTTTT
TRBV9	.	TRBJ1-6	.	CASSPQDSGVNSPLHF	TGTGCCAGCAGCCCACAGGACTCGGGAGTTAATTCACCCCTCCACTTT
TRBV5-6	.	TRBJ1-2	.	CASSPLTVANYGYTF	TGTGCCAGCAGCCCCCTGACTGTTGCTAACTATGGCTACACCTTC
TRBV2	.	TRBJ2-3	.	CASNSYTDTQYF	TGTGCCAGCAACTCCTACACAGATACGCAGTATTTT
TRBV27	.	TRBJ2-1	.	CASSEVAVEHNEQFF	TGTGCCAGCAGTGAGGTGGCGGTAGAGCACAATGAGCAGTTCTTC
TRBV10-3	.	TRBJ2-3	.	CAISESGATATDTQYF	TGTGCCATCAGTGAGTCGGGAGCGACCGCCACAGATACGCAGTATTTT
TRBV27	TRBD1	TRBJ1-3	once	CASKPGTGGSGNTIYF	TGTGCCAGCAAACCCGGGACAGGGGGCTCGGGAAACACCATATATTTT
TRBV5-1	TRBD1	TRBJ1-6	few	CASSLTGDNSPLHF	TGCGCCAGCAGCTTGACAGGGGACAATTCACCCCTCCACTTT
TRBV2	TRBD1	TRBJ2-5	.	CASSTGQGEVRNF	TGTGCCAGCAGTACGGGACAGGGAGAAGTAAGGAACTTC
TRBV5-6	TRBD1	TRBJ1-6	.	CASSRDREYNSPLHF	TGTGCCAGCAGCCGTGACAGGGAATATAATTCACCCCTCCACTTT
TRBV19	.	TRBJ2-2	.	CASSLSPGNTGELFF	TGTGCCAGTAGCCTAAGCCCCGGGAACACCGGGGAGCTGTTTTTT
TRBV6-4	.	TRBJ1-5	once	CASSGGGAGGNQPQHF	TGTGCCAGCAGTGGGGGAGGGGCAGGGGGCAATCAGCCCCAGCATTTT
TRBV24-1	TRBD2	TRBJ2-3	once	CATSDDGGADTQYF	TGTGCCACCAGTGACGACGGGGGGGCAGATACGCAGTATTTT
TRBV10-3	.	TRBJ2-6	.	CAISESPVSGANVLTF	TGTGCCATCAGTGAGTCGCCAGTTTCTGGGGCCAACGTCCTGACTTTC
TRBV21-1	.	TRBJ2-1	.	CASSKERKRTSGGPYNEQFF	TGTGCCAGCAGCAAAGAAAGAAAGAGGACTAGCGGGGGACCCTACAATGAGCAGTTCTTC
TRBV19	.	TRBJ1-5	.	CASSSGVNQPQHF	TGTGCCAGTAGTTCAGGGGTAAATCAGCCCCAGCATTTT
TRBV6-5	.	TRBJ2-7	.	CATRRTYEQYF	TGTGCCACCAGAAGGACATACGAGCAGTACTTC
TRBV7-6	TRBD2	TRBJ2-2	.	CASSWGPGLAGGPNTGELFF	TGTGCCAGCAGCTGGGGCCCGGGACTAGCGGGGGGCCCGAACACCGGGGAGCTGTTTTTT
TRBV11-2	.	TRBJ2-2	.	CASSPVAGNKAGELFF	TGTGCCAGCAGCCCTGTAGCAGGGAATAAGGCCGGGGAGCTGTTTTTT
TRBV5-5	.	TRBJ2-3	.	CASSSWPNGDTQYF	TGTGCCAGCAGCTCTTGGCCCAACGGGGATACGCAGTATTTT